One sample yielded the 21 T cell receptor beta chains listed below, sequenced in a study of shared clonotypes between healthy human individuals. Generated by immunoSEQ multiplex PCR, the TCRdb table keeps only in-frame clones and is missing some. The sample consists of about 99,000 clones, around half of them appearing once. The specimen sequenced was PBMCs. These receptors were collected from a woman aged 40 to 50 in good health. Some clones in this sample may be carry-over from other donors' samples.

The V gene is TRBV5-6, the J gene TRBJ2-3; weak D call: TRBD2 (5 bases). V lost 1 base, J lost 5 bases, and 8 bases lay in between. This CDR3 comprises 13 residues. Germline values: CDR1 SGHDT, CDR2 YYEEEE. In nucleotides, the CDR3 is TGTGCCAGCAGCTTGAGAGGGATAGATACGCAGTATTTT. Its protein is CASSLRGIDTQYF.

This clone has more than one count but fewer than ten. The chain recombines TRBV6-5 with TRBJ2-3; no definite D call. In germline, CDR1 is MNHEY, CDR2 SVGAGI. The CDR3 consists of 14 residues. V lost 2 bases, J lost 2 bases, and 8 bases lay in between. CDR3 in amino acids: CASSYVEDTDTQYF. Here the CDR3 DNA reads TGTGCCAGCAGTTACGTCGAAGACACAGATACGCAGTATTTT.

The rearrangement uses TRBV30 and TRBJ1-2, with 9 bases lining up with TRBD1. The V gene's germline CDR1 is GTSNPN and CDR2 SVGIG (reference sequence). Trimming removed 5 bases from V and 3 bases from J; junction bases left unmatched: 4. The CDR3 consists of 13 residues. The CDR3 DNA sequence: TGTGCCTGGGAAGGGACAGGGTACTATGGCTACACCTTC. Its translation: CAWEGTGYYGYTF.

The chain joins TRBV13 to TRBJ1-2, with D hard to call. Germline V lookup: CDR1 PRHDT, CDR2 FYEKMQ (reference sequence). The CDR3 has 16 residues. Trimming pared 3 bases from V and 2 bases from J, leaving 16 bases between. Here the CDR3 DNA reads TGTGCCAGCAGCTTTACCCGGGTCCTTAAGAACTATGGCTACACCTTC. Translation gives CASSFTRVLKNYGYTF.

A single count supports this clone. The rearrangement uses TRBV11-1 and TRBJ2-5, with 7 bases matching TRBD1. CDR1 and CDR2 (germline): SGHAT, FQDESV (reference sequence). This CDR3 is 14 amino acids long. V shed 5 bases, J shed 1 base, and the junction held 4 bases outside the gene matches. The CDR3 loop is CASSQGQIQETQYF. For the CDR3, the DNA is TGTGCCAGCAGCCAGGGACAGATCCAAGAGACCCAGTACTTC.

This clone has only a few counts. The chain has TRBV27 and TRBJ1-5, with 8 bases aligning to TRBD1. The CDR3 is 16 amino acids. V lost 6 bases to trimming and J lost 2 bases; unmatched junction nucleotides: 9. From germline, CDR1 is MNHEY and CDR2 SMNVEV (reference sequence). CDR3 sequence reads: CASRSTDRGRNQPQHF. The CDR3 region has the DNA TGTGCCAGCAGGTCGACTGACAGGGGACGCAATCAGCCCCAGCATTTT.

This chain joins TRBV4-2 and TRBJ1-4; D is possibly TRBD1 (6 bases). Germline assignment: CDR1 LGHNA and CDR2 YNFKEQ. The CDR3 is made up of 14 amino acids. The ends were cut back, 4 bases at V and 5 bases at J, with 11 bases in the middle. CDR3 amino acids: CASSRGGTNEKLFF. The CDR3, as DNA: TGTGCCAGCAGCCGAGGGGGGACCAATGAAAAACTGTTTTTT.

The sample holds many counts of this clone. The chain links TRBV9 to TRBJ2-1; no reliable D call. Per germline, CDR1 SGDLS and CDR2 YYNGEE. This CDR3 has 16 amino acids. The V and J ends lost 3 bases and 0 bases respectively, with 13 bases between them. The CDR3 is CASSGRRPGSYNEQFF. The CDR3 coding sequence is TGTGCCAGCAGCGGTCGACGACCGGGCTCCTACAATGAGCAGTTCTTC.

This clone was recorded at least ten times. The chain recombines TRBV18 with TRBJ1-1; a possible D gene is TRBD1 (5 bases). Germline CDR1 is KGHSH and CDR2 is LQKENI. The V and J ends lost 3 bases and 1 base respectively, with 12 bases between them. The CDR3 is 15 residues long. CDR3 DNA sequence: TGTGCCAGCTCACCTACGGGACCAACGAACACTGAAGCTTTCTTT. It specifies CASSPTGPTNTEAFF.

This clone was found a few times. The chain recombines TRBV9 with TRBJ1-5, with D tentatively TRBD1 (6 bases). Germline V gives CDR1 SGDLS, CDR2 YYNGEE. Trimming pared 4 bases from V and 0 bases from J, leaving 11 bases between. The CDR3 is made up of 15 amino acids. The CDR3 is CASSPYRDSNQPQHF. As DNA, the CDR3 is TGTGCCAGCAGCCCGTACAGGGATAGCAATCAGCCCCAGCATTTT.

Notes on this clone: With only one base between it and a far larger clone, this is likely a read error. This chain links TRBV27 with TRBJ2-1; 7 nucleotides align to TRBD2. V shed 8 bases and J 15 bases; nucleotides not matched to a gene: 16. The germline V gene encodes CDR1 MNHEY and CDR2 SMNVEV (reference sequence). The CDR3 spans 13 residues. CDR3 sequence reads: CASGSQGGSQWFF. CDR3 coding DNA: TGTGCCAGCGGTTCCCAGGGCGGGAGTCAGTGGTTCTTC.

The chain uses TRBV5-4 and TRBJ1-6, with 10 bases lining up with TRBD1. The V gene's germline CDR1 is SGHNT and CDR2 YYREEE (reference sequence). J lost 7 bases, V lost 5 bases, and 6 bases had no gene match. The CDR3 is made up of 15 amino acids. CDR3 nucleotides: TGTGCCAGCAGATCCGACAGGGGGCGAAATTCACCCCTCCACTTT. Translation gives CASRSDRGRNSPLHF.

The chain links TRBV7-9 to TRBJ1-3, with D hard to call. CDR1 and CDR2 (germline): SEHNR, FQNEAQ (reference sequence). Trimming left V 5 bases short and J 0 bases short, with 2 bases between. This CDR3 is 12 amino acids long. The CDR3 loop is CASSTSGNTIYF. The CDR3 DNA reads TGTGCCAGCAGCACCTCTGGAAACACCATATATTTT.

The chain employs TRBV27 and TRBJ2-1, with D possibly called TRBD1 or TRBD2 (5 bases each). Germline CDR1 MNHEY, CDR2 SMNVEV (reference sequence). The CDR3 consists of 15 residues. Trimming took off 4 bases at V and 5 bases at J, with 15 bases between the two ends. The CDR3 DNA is TGTGCCAGCAGTTCCAGAACCGGGACCCACAATGAGCAGTTCTTC. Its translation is CASSSRTGTHNEQFF.

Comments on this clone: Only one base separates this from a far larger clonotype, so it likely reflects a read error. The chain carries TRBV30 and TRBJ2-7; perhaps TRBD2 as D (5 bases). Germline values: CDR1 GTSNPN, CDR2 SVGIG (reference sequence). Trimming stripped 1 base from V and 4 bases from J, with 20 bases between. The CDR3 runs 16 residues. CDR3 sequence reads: CAWSAPGLLSRYEQYF. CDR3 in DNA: TGTGCCTGGAGTGCACCCGGACTTCTTTCAAGGTACGAGCAGTACTTC.

The CDR3 DNA sequence: TGTGCCAGCAGCTTAGGGACAGGGTCGAGTGAGCAGTTCTTC. Amino acid sequence: CASSLGTGSSEQFF. The V and J genes are TRBV7-3 and TRBJ2-1; 9 nucleotides agree with TRBD1. V trimming: 2 bases; J trimming: 9 bases; junction bases outside the gene matches: 5. Germline assignment: CDR1 SGHTA and CDR2 FQGTGA. The CDR3 spans 14 residues.

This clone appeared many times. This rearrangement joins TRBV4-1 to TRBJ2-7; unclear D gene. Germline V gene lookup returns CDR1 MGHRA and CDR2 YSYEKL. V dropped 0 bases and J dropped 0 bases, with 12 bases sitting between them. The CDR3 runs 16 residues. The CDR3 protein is CASSQDSGQHSYEQYF. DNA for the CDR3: TGCGCCAGCAGCCAAGATTCCGGGCAGCACTCCTACGAGCAGTACTTC.

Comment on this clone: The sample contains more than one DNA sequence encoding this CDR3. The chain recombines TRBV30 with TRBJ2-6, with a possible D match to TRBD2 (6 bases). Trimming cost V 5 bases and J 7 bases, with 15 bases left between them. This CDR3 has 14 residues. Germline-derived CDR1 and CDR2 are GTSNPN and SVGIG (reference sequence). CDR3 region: CAWHQFAGANVLTF. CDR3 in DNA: TGTGCCTGGCACCAGTTTGCGGGAGCCAACGTCCTGACTTTC.

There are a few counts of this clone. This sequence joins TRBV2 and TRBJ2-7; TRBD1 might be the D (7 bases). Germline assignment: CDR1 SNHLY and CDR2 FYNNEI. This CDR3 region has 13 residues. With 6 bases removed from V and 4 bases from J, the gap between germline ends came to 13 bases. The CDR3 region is CASRQGTSYEQYF. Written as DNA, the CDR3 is TGTGCCAGCAGACAGGGGACTTCATACGAGCAGTACTTC.

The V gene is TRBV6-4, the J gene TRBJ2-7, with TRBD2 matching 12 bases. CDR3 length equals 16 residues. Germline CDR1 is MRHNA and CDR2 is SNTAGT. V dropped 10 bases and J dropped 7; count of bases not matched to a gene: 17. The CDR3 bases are TGTGCCATCACCCCATTGCCTAGCGGGAGGGCCGGTGAGCAGTACTTC. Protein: CAITPLPSGRAGEQYF.

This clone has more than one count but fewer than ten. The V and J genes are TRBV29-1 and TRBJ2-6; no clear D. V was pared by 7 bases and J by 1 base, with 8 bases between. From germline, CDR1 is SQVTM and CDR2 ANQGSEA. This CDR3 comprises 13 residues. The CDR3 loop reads CSAKGSGANVLTF. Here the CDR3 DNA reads TGCAGCGCCAAGGGTTCTGGGGCCAACGTCCTGACTTTC.